The next 17 T cell receptor beta chains were all read from a single sample in a study of blood T cell repertoires in COVID-19. Profiled with immunoSEQ multiplex PCR; TCRdb holds only in-frame clones, not every one. The sample holds 490,000 or so clones; 88% are singletons and the top ten take less than 2%. Sequenced sample: PBMCs or T cells enriched from blood (not recorded which). All receptors come from a woman between 40 and 50 years old who had recovered from COVID-19.

Written as DNA, the CDR3 is TGCAGCGGAACACGGACAGGGTCGAACACCGGGGAGCTGTTTTTT. It specifies CSGTRTGSNTGELFF. The chain links TRBV29-1 to TRBJ2-2; 8 nucleotides agree with TRBD1. Germline V gene sequence: CDR1 SQVTM, CDR2 ANQGSEA. Unmatched junction bases numbered 7, after V lost 7 bases and J lost 0 bases. CDR3 size: 15 residues.

This sequence joins TRBV10-3 and TRBJ1-2; no definite D call. From germline, CDR1 is ENHRY and CDR2 SYGVKD. V lost 3 bases to trimming and J lost 6 bases, with 5 bases between them. The CDR3 totals 11 residues. The CDR3 region is CAISDGDGYTF. CDR3 sequence (DNA): TGTGCCATCAGTGACGGGGATGGCTACACCTTC.

This rearrangement joins TRBV5-1 to TRBJ1-1; a weak D match, TRBD1 (5 bases). Germline CDR1 and CDR2: SGHRS and YFSETQ. V dropped 3 bases and J dropped 1 base, with 16 bases sitting between them. The CDR3 totals 16 residues. DNA of the CDR3: TGCGCCAGCAGCTCCCAGGGAATCGGCGCGAACACTGAAGCTTTCTTT. This encodes CASSSQGIGANTEAFF.

This chain joins TRBV12-5 and TRBJ2-3; 10 positions match TRBD1. Germline V gene data show CDR1 as LGHNT and CDR2 as FRNRAP. The CDR3 consists of 17 residues. V lost 7 bases, J lost 2 bases, and 12 bases stayed unmatched. The CDR3 loop reads CASANWGQGPDTDTQYF. DNA of the CDR3: TGTGCTAGTGCCAATTGGGGACAGGGGCCCGACACAGATACGCAGTATTTT.

A single count supports this clone. J is TRBJ2-7 and V is TRBV5-4; possibly TRBD2 for D (7 bases). The germline V gene encodes CDR1 SGHNT and CDR2 YYREEE (reference sequence). Between the trimmed V and J ends, which lost 4 bases and 3 bases, there was a span of 17 bases. The CDR3 contains 15 residues. CDR3 region: CASSARGARNYEQYF. The DNA for the CDR3 is TGTGCCAGCAGCGCCCGGGGGGCGAGGAACTACGAGCAGTACTTC.

J is TRBJ2-2 and V is TRBV3-1 (or the pseudogene TRBV3-2), with D tentatively TRBD1 (6 bases). Germline assignment: CDR1 LGHDT and CDR2 YNNKEL (reference sequence). This CDR3 has 13 residues. V lost 6 bases and J 7 bases, leaving 12 bases between the germline ends. The CDR3 coding sequence is TGTGCCAGCAGGTCGCAGGGGATCGGGGAGCTGTTTTTT. This codes for CASRSQGIGELFF.

The chain links TRBV5-1 to TRBJ1-2, with 7 bases lining up with TRBD1. Germline V gene lookup returns CDR1 SGHRS and CDR2 YFSETQ. Losses at the gene ends were 3 bases for V and 7 bases for J; bases not matched to a gene: 12. This CDR3 has 15 amino acids. CDR3 amino acids: CASSSPGQESIGYTF. CDR3 nucleotides: TGCGCCAGCAGCTCGCCCGGACAGGAGAGCATTGGCTACACCTTC.

V is TRBV12-3 or TRBV12-4 and J is TRBJ2-1, with D tentatively TRBD2 (5 bases). V was shortened by 8 bases and J by 3 bases, with 8 bases between the two germline ends. The CDR3 runs to 12 residues. The CDR3: CASERNYNEQFF. The DNA for the CDR3 is TGTGCCAGCGAGCGGAACTACAATGAGCAGTTCTTC.

The chain uses TRBV5-6 and TRBJ2-4; D remains unclear. Germline-derived CDR1 and CDR2 are SGHDT and YYEEEE. V was shortened by 2 bases and J by 8 bases, with 8 bases between the two germline ends. The CDR3 runs 12 residues. This CDR3 reads CASSLGEDIQYF. The CDR3 region has the DNA TGTGCCAGCAGCTTAGGCGAGGACATTCAGTACTTC.

The chain joins TRBV11-2 to TRBJ1-2; D is ambiguous. The ends were cut back, 5 bases at V and 4 bases at J, with 8 bases in the middle. Germline V CDR1 and CDR2: SGHAT, FQNNGV. The CDR3 runs 12 residues. The DNA of the CDR3 is TGTGCCAGCAGCCCTGGACTCTATGGCTACACCTTC. It yields the protein CASSPGLYGYTF. Using reference TRBV11-2 and TRBJ1-2 for the parts outside the CDR3, the full variable domain is EAGVAQSPRYKIIEKRQSVAFWCNPISGHATLYWYQQILGQGPKLLIQFQNNGVVDDSQLPKDRFSAERLKGVDSTLKIQPAKLEDSAVYLCASSPGLYGYTFGSGTRLTVV.

This sequence joins TRBV3-1 (or the pseudogene TRBV3-2) and TRBJ1-3; D gene ambiguous. The CDR3 runs to 18 residues. Trimming left V 1 base short and J 0 bases short, with 16 bases between. The germline V gene has CDR1 LGHDT and CDR2 YNNKEL (reference sequence). CDR3 in amino acids: CASSQGSARLSSGNTIYF. The CDR3 DNA is TGTGCCAGCAGCCAAGGATCCGCTAGGTTGAGCTCTGGAAACACCATATATTTT.

The chain combines TRBV15 with TRBJ2-1; unclear D gene. In germline, CDR1 is LNHNV, CDR2 YYDKDF (reference sequence). This CDR3 is 15 amino acids long. Between the trimmed V and J ends, which lost 3 bases and 1 base, there was a span of 10 bases. The chain's CDR3 is CATSRAIQSYNEQFF. Here the CDR3 DNA reads TGTGCCACCAGCAGGGCCATACAGTCCTACAATGAGCAGTTCTTC. The full variable domain, rest sourced from reference TRBV15 and TRBJ2-1, is DAMVIQNPRYQVTQFGKPVTLSCSQTLNHNVMYWYQQKSSQAPKLLFHYYDKDFNNEADTPDNFQSRRPNTSFCFLDIRSPGLGDTAMYLCATSRAIQSYNEQFFGPGTRLTVL.

This sequence joins TRBV27 and TRBJ2-1; 14 positions match TRBD2. CDR1 and CDR2 from the germline V gene are MNHEY and SMNVEV (reference sequence). CDR3 length equals 17 residues. The ends lost 5 bases at V and 9 bases at J; junction bases unmatched: 12. The CDR3 sequence: CASSTLVGLAGAGEQFF. DNA for the CDR3: TGTGCCAGCAGTACCCTGGTGGGACTAGCGGGAGCGGGTGAGCAGTTCTTC.

The chain recombines TRBV19 with TRBJ1-4; 7 bases align to TRBD1. V gave up 2 bases and J gave up 2 bases; unmatched junction bases: 11. CDR3 length: 18 amino acids. Germline loops: CDR1 LNHDA, CDR2 SQIVND (reference sequence). The CDR3 region has the DNA TGTGCCAGTAGTATACTACCGCCGGACAGGTGGACTAATGAAAAACTGTTTTTT. Amino acids: CASSILPPDRWTNEKLFF. The variable domain in full, with the rest retrieved from reference TRBV19 and TRBJ1-4, is DGGITQSPKYLFRKEGQNVTLSCEQNLNHDAMYWYRQDPGQGLRLIYYSQIVNDFQKGDIAEGYSVSREKKESFPLTVTSAQKNPTAFYLCASSILPPDRWTNEKLFFGSGTQLSVL.

V usage is TRBV24-1 and J usage is TRBJ2-1; TRBD2 agrees at 7 bases. The CDR3 length is 17 residues. J gave up 6 bases and V 3 bases, and 13 bases lay outside the gene matches. CDR1 and CDR2 (germline): KGHDR, SFDVKD. CDR3 sequence reads: CATSDPTPASGFNEQFF. CDR3 nucleotide sequence: TGTGCCACCAGTGATCCCACCCCGGCTAGCGGATTCAATGAGCAGTTCTTC.

This chain uses TRBV5-4 with TRBJ2-1; D is perhaps TRBD2 (5 bases). The germline V gene encodes CDR1 SGHNT and CDR2 YYREEE (reference sequence). This CDR3 region has 15 residues. V lost 2 bases and J lost 6, with 15 bases in between. The DNA for the CDR3 is TGTGCCAGCAGCTTCTCTCTTCCGCGGGTCAATGAGCAGTTCTTC. Translation: CASSFSLPRVNEQFF.

This rearrangement joins TRBV19 to TRBJ1-2; D unclear. V dropped 7 bases and J dropped 8 bases, with 20 bases sitting between them. This CDR3 comprises 14 residues. CDR1 and CDR2 (germline): LNHDA, SQIVND (reference sequence). The CDR3: CASMRSGVLRGYTF. In DNA, the CDR3 is TGTGCCAGTATGAGGTCCGGGGTATTGAGAGGCTACACCTTC.